These 13 T cell receptor beta chains share one sample of origin, sequenced in a study of T cell repertoires in cytomegalovirus infection (dated by TCRdb to between 2017 and 2020). These reads were obtained on an Illumina HiSeq 1500. TCRdb trimmed the raw reads at Q25, called clones with MiXCR and kept productive beta chains. Each entry merges the rows of one CDR3 protein and shows their most common DNA and genes. This sample comprises 110,000 or so distinct CDR3 sequences, over 25% of them detected only once. The top ten clonotypes cover around two fifths of the sample. The intended sense of this specimen's treatment or condition label: in vitro stimulation with specific CMV peptide epitopes to enrich CMV-specific T cells. The antigens of these receptors remain unknown. Sample: CD8+ T cells from cultured PBMCs, taken from culture after CMV antigen stimulation. All receptors come from a human donor in good health (CMV status not recorded). Some clones in this sample may be carry-over from other donors' samples.

In its sample, this clonotype was seen many times. The V and J genes are TRBV12-3 or TRBV12-4 and TRBJ1-5; D is perhaps TRBD1 (6 bases). CDR3 length: 15 residues. The V and J ends lost 7 bases and 4 bases respectively, with 17 bases between them. The CDR3 DNA follows: TGTGCCAGCAAAATAGGGGGTGGAGGAAATCAGCCCCAGCATTTT. Protein sequence: CASKIGGGGNQPQHF.

The chain links TRBV4-1 to TRBJ1-5; D possibly corresponds to TRBD1 (5 bases). The germline V gene has CDR1 MGHRA and CDR2 YSYEKL. The CDR3 is 16 residues long. The V gene lost 3 bases and the J gene lost 4 bases, with 16 bases spanning the gap. DNA of the CDR3: TGCGCCAGCAGCCAGGCCCCGGGACCGAGGAATCAGCCCCAGCATTTT. As protein: CASSQAPGPRNQPQHF.

This clonotype occurred a few times. The rearrangement links TRBV7-4 to TRBJ2-1; D might be TRBD2 (6 bases). There are 11 residues in the CDR3. CDR1 is SGHVT and CDR2 is SQSDAQ in the germline V gene. Trimming took off 6 bases at V and 11 bases at J, with 11 bases between the two ends. The CDR3 loop reads CASSLSGQQFF. The CDR3 bases are TGTGCCAGCAGTCTTAGCGGCCAGCAGTTCTTC.

The V gene is TRBV5-6, the J gene TRBJ1-5; TRBD1 might be the D (5 bases). The CDR3 consists of 16 residues. The germline V gene has CDR1 SGHDT and CDR2 YYEEEE. V shed 4 bases and J shed 6 bases, with 20 bases lying between them. CDR3 amino acids: CASSRRATGYGQPQHF. The DNA for the CDR3 is TGTGCCAGCAGCCGCAGGGCCACAGGTTACGGTCAGCCCCAGCATTTT.

The chain is built from TRBV28 and TRBJ2-3, with D perhaps assigned TRBD1 or TRBD2 (6 bases each). The CDR3 contains 18 residues. Germline V gene sequence: CDR1 MDHEN, CDR2 SYDVKM. V dropped 5 bases and J dropped 1 base, with 22 bases sitting between them. The CDR3 coding sequence is TGTGCCAGCAGTCCAGGGGCGACTACAAGGGGGGGCACAGATACGCAGTATTTT. It is translated as CASSPGATTRGGTDTQYF.

This clonotype showed up just a few times. This chain joins TRBV12-3 or TRBV12-4 and TRBJ2-4; possibly TRBD1 or TRBD2 for D (5 bases each). V dropped 2 bases and J dropped 0 bases, with 20 bases sitting between them. The CDR3 runs 19 residues. This CDR3 is CASSLTGGATPLAKNIQYF. The DNA for the CDR3 is TGTGCCAGCAGTTTAACAGGAGGTGCGACACCGCTAGCCAAAAACATTCAGTACTTC.

Only one count was recorded for this clonotype. The chain combines TRBV4-3 with TRBJ2-3, with D tentatively TRBD2 (6 bases). The CDR3 runs to 17 residues. The V and J ends lost 1 base and 2 bases respectively, with 16 bases between them. Germline V gene data show CDR1 as LGHNA and CDR2 as YSLEER. CDR3 in DNA: TGCGCCAGCAGCCAAGGGGGGGTGAGAGGGGTCACAGATACGCAGTATTTT. Residues: CASSQGGVRGVTDTQYF.

The J gene is TRBJ2-2, the V gene TRBV6-5; D is ambiguous. Trimming pared 1 base from V and 5 bases from J, leaving 2 bases between. The CDR3 loop spans 12 amino acids. From germline, CDR1 is MNHEY and CDR2 SVGAGI. DNA of the CDR3: TGTGCCAGCAGTTACTGGACCGGGGAGCTGTTTTTT. Translated: CASSYWTGELFF.

This clonotype appeared a single time. V gene TRBV5-1 combines with J gene TRBJ2-3; possibly TRBD1 or TRBD2 for D (5 bases each). The CDR3 loop spans 14 amino acids. V lost 4 bases, J lost 4 bases, and 13 bases lay in between. Per germline, CDR1 SGHRS and CDR2 YFSETQ. Here the CDR3 reads CASSGGSTSDTQYF. In nucleotides, the CDR3 is TGCGCCAGCAGCGGGGGATCGACCTCAGATACGCAGTATTTT.

V usage is TRBV4-1 and J usage is TRBJ1-5; no clear D. The CDR3 contains 15 residues. V was pared by 4 bases and J by 0 bases, with 10 bases between. Germline values: CDR1 MGHRA, CDR2 YSYEKL. The CDR3: CASSPGPISNQPQHF. In nucleotides, the CDR3 is TGCGCCAGCAGCCCCGGACCGATTAGCAATCAGCCCCAGCATTTT.

The chain couples TRBV7-2 to TRBJ2-7; D possibly uses TRBD1 or TRBD2 (6 bases each). V was pared by 5 bases and J by 7 bases, with 9 bases between. CDR3 length equals 11 residues. Per the germline V gene, CDR1 is SGHTA and CDR2 is FQGNSA. CDR3: CASSRGVEQYF. The CDR3 nucleotides are TGTGCCAGCAGCAGGGGGGTTGAGCAGTACTTC.

This CDR3 reads CASSGTIYNEQFF. DNA of the CDR3: TGTGCCAGCAGTGGCACAATATACAATGAGCAGTTCTTC. The rearrangement uses TRBV25-1 and TRBJ2-1; D unresolved. The CDR3 is 13 amino acids. Germline V gene lookup returns CDR1 MGHDK and CDR2 SYGVNS. V was clipped by 4 bases and J by 4 bases, with 8 bases between them. Looking up the rest from reference TRBV25-1 and TRBJ2-1 gives the full variable domain: EADIYQTPRYLVIGTGKKITLECSQTMGHDKMYWYQQDPGMELHLIHYSYGVNSTEKGDLSSESTVSRIRTEHFPLTLESARPSHTSQYLCASSGTIYNEQFFGPGTRLTVL.

This clonotype was observed many times. The CDR3 spells CASSFGGRYEQYF. DNA for the CDR3: TGTGCCAGCAGCTTCGGGGGTCGCTACGAGCAGTACTTC. The chain has TRBV5-4 and TRBJ2-7; D may be TRBD2 (6 bases). The V gene's germline CDR1 is SGHNT and CDR2 YYREEE (reference sequence). CDR3 length equals 13 residues. Trimming shortened V by 2 bases and J by 3 bases, and 9 bases separated the two germline ends. The entire variable domain, with the rest obtained from reference TRBV5-4 and TRBJ2-7, is as follows: ETGVTQSPTHLIKTRGQQVTLRCSSQSGHNTVSWYQQALGQGPQFIFQYYREEENGRGNFPPRFSGLQFPNYSSELNVNALELDDSALYLCASSFGGRYEQYFGPGTRLTVT.